This T cell receptor (beta chain) stems from a study of identical twins. This CDR3 is built from 17 residues. CDR1 and CDR2 (germline): LGHNA, YSLEER. Losses at the gene ends were 0 bases for V and 4 bases for J; bases not matched to a gene: 8. TCRdb used MiXCR to reprocess the 5' RACE reads, holding one entry per CDR3 protein. The sample has some 760,000 distinct CDR3 sequences, 15% to 20% seen once. This same sample was also part of a study on T cells expressing NK-cell markers.

The TCR originated in a woman aged 18-29 years in good health. The specimen was PBMCs. The chain links TRBV4-3 to TRBJ2-1, with 8 bases that match TRBD2. The CDR3 loop is CASSQDRGLGPYNEQFF. The CDR3 DNA is TGCGCCAGCAGCCAAGATAGGGGACTAGGGCCTTACAATGAGCAGTTCTTC.